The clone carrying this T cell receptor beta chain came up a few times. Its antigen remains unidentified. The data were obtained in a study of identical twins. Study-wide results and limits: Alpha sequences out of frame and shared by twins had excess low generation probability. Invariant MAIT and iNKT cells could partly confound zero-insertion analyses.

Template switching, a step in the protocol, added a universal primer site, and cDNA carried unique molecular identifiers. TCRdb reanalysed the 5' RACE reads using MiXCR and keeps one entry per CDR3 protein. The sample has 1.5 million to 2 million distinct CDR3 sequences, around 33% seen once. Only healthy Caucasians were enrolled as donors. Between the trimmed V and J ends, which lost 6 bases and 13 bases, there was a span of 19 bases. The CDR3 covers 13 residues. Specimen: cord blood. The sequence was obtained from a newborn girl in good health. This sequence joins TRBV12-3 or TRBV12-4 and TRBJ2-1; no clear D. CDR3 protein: CASSSLGQETQFF. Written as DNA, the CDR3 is TGTGCCAGCAGCTCGCTAGGGCAAGAGACCCAGTTCTTC.